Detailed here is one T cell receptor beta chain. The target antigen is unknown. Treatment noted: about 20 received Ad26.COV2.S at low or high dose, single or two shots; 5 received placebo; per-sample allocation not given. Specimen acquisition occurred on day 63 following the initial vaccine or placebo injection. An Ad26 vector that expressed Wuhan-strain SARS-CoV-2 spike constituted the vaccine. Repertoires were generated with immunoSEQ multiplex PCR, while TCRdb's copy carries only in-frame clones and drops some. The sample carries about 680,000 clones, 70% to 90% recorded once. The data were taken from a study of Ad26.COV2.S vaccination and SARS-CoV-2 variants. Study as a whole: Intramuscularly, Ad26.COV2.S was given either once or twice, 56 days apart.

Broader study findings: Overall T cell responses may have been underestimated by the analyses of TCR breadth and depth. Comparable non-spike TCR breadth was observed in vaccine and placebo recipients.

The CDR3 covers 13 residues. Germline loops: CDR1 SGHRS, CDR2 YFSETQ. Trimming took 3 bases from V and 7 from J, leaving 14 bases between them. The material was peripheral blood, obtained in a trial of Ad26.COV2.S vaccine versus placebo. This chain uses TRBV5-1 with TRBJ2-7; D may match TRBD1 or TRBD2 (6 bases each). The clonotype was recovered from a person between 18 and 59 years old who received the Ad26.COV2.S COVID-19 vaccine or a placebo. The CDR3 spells CASSWSGAREQYF. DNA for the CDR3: TGCGCCAGCAGCTGGTCGGGGGCGAGGGAGCAGTACTTC.